Sequencing of this TCR beta chain was carried out in a study of cytomegalovirus exposure and HLA in healthy donors. On the study more broadly: The same platform was used for the approximately 110 validation repertoires and the roughly 700 first-cohort repertoires, a later analysis reported.

In regard to this clone: Its specificity is unknown.

Study findings and constraints: Despite most TCR sequences being rare, some public TCRs occurred in many donors. Reports described diagnosis of cytomegalovirus status by the classifier as highly specific and sensitive.

There are 18 residues in the CDR3. V was pared by 4 bases and J by 1 base, with 11 bases of the junction left unmatched. Germline loops: CDR1 SGHKS, CDR2 YYEKEE (reference sequence). Among the 110 or so subjects of the validation cohort, separate from the roughly 700-subject first cohort, were the donors. Profiling relied on immunoSEQ multiplex PCR, and the TCRdb table lists in-frame clones only, not all of them. The table includes about 120,000 clones, 85% detected once. This receptor was identified in a woman between 25 and 40 years old in good health and CMV-seronegative. This chain joins TRBV5-5 and TRBJ2-7; 13 nucleotides align to TRBD2. What was sequenced was PBMCs. CDR3 nucleotides: TGTGCCAGCAGCCGCCTCGGACTAGCGGGGGTCTCATCCTACGAGCAGTACTTC. Its protein product is CASSRLGLAGVSSYEQYF.